This note documents a single T cell receptor (beta chain) sequence. As yet, its antigen is unknown. The entry originates in a study of T cells after yellow fever vaccination. Points from the study as a whole: The CD4 compartment and the CD8 compartment contained a small share of clonotypes in common.

In germline, CDR1 is SGHTA, CDR2 FQGNSA. This CDR3 comprises 11 residues. Between the trimmed V and J ends, which lost 3 bases and 12 bases, there was a span of 12 bases. For TCR, cDNA came from 5'RACE template switching, which added a universal primer site and UMIs. TCRdb reprocessed the 5' RACE reads via MiXCR and lists one record per CDR3 protein. The sample lists under 350,000 distinct CDR3 sequences, over 3.5% occurring once. This TCR derives from a man between 18 and 35 years old who received the YFV17D yellow fever vaccine. Source: PBMCs, taken 5 days after the yellow fever booster vaccination. The chain links TRBV7-2 to TRBJ2-7; maybe TRBD1 (6 bases). This CDR3 is CASSLSLGGYV. In nucleotides, the CDR3 is TGTGCCAGCAGCTTGTCCCTAGGGGGGTACGTC.